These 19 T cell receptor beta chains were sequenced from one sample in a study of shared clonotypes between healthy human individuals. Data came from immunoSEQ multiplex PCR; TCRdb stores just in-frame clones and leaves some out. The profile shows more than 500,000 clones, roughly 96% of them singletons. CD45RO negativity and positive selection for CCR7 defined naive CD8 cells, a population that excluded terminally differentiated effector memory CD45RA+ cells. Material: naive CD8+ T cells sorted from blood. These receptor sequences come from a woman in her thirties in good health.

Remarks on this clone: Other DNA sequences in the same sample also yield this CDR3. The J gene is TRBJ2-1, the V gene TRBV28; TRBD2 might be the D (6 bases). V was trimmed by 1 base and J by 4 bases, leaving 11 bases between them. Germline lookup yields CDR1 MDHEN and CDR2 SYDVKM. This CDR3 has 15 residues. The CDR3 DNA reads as TGTGCCAGCAGTTTATTAGCGGCTTCGTACAATGAGCAGTTCTTC. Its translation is CASSLLAASYNEQFF.

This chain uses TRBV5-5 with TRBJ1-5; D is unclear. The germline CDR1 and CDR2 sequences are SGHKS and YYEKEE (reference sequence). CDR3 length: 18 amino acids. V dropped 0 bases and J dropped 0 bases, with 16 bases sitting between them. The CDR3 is CASSLAGPDLYSNQPQHF. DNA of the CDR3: TGTGCCAGCAGCTTGGCAGGCCCCGACCTTTATAGCAATCAGCCCCAGCATTTT. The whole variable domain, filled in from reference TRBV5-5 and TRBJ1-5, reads DAGVTQSPTHLIKTRGQQVTLRCSPISGHKSVSWYQQVLGQGPQFIFQYYEKEERGRGNFPDRFSARQFPNYSSELNVNALLLGDSALYLCASSLAGPDLYSNQPQHFGDGTRLSIL.

The CDR3 region has the DNA TGTGCCAGCAGCGGTGTGTCGGTTAATCAGCCCCAGCATTTT. Residues: CASSGVSVNQPQHF. The chain joins TRBV16 to TRBJ1-5; D is ambiguous. There are 14 residues in the CDR3. V lost 5 bases and J lost 4, with 12 bases in between. CDR1 and CDR2 (germline): KGHSY, FQNENV.

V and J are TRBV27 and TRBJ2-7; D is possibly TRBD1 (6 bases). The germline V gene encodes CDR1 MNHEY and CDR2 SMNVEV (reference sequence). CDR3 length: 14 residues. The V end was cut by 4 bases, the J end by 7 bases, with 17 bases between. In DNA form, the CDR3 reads TGTGCCAGCAGTTCCGGGACACTTCTAGGTGAGCAGTACTTC. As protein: CASSSGTLLGEQYF.

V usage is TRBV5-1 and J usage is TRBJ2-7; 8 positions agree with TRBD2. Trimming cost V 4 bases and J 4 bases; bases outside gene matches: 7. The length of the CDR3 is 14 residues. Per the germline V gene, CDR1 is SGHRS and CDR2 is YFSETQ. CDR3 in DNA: TGCGCCAGCAGCACCGGGACGGGAGGGTACGAGCAGTACTTC. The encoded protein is CASSTGTGGYEQYF.

The CDR3 region is CASSTDDSYEQYF. The CDR3 DNA reads TGTGCCAGCAGCACAGACGATTCCTACGAGCAGTACTTC. The chain carries TRBV5-4 and TRBJ2-7; D gene unclear. Germline V gene lookup returns CDR1 SGHNT and CDR2 YYREEE (reference sequence). There are 13 residues in the CDR3. V shed 4 bases and J shed 1 base, with 9 bases lying between them.

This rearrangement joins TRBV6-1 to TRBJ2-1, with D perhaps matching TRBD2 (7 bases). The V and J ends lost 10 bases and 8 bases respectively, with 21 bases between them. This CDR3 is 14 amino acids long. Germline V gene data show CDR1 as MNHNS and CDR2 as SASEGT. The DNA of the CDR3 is TGTGCCACCATAAGGGGGGGTTGGGAGGATGAGCAGTTCTTC. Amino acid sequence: CATIRGGWEDEQFF.

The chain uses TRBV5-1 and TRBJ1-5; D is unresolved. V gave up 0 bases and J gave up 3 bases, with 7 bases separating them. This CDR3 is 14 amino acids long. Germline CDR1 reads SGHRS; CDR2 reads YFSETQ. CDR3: CASSLEGDNQPQHF. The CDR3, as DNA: TGCGCCAGCAGCTTGGAGGGTGACAATCAGCCCCAGCATTTT.

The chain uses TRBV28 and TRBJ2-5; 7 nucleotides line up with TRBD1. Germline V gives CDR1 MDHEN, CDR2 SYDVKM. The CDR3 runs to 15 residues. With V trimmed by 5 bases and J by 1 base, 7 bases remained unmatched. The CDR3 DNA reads TGTGCCAGCAGTCAGAGGACAGGTCCCCAAGAGACCCAGTACTTC. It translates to CASSQRTGPQETQYF.

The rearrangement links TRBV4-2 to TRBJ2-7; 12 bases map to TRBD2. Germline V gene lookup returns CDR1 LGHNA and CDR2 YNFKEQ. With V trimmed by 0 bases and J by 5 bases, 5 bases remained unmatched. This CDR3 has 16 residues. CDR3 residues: CASSQELAGGPNEQYF. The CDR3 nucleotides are TGTGCCAGCAGCCAAGAACTAGCGGGAGGCCCTAACGAGCAGTACTTC.

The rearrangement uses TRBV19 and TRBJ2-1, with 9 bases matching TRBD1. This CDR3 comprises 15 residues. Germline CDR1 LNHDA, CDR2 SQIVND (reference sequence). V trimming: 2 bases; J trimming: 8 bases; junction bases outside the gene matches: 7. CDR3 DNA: TGTGCCAGTAGTATAACCGGGACAGGGCGGGATGAGCAGTTCTTC. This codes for CASSITGTGRDEQFF.

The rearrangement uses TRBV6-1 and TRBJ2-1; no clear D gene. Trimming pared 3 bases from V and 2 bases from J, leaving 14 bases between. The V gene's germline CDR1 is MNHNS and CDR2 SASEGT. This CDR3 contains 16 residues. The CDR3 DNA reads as TGTGCCAGCAGTGACCCCCTTCTCCTTCCCTACAATGAGCAGTTCTTC. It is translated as CASSDPLLLPYNEQFF.

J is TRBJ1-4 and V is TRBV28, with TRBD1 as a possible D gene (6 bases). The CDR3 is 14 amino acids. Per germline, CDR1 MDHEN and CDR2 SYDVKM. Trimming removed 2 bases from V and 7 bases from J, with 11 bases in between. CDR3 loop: CASSLRQGSEKLFF. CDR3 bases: TGTGCCAGCAGTTTAAGGCAGGGGAGTGAAAAACTGTTTTTT.

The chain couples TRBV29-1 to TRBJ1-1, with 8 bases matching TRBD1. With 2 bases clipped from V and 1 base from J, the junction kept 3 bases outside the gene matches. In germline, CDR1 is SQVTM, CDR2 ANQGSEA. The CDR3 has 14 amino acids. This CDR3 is CSVEKGTGNTEAFF. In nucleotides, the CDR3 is TGCAGCGTTGAAAAAGGGACAGGGAACACTGAAGCTTTCTTT. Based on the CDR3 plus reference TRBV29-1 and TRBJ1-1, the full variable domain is SAVISQKPSRDICQRGTSLTIQCQVDSQVTMMFWYRQQPGQSLTLIATANQGSEATYESGFVIDKFPISRPNLTFSTLTVSNMSPEDSSIYLCSVEKGTGNTEAFFGQGTRLTVV.

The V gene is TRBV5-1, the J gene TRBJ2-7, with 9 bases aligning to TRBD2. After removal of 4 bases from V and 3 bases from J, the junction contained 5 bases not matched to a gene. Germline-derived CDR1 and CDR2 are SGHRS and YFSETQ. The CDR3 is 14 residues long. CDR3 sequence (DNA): TGCGCCAGCAGCGCATATAGCGGGAGCTACGAGCAGTACTTC. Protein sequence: CASSAYSGSYEQYF. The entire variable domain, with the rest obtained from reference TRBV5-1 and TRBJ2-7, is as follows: KAGVTQTPRYLIKTRGQQVTLSCSPISGHRSVSWYQQTPGQGLQFLFEYFSETQRNKGNFPGRFSGRQFSNSRSEMNVSTLELGDSALYLCASSAYSGSYEQYFGPGTRLTVT.

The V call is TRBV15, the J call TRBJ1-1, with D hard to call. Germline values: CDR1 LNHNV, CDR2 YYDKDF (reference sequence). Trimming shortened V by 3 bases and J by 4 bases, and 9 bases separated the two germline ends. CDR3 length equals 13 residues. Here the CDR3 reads CATSRAGRTEAFF. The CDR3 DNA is TGTGCCACCAGCAGGGCGGGTCGCACTGAAGCTTTCTTT.

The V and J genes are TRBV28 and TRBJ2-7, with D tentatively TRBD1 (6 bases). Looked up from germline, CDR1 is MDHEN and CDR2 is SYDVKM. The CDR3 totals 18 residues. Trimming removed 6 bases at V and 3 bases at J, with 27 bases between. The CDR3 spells CASRSTGLTPGGFYEQYF. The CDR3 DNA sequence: TGTGCCAGCAGGTCGACAGGCCTCACGCCCGGTGGCTTCTACGAGCAGTACTTC.

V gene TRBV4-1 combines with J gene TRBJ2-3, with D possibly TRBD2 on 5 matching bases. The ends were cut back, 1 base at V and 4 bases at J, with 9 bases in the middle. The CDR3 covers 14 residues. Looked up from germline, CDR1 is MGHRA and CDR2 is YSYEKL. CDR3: CASSQGESSDTQYF. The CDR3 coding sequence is TGCGCCAGCAGCCAAGGGGAGAGTTCAGATACGCAGTATTTT.

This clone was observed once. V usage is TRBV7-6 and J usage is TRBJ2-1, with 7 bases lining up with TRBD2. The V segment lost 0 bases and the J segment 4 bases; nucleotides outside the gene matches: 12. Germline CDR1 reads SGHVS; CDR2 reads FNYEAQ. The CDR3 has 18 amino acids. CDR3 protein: CASSLAQSAGAVYNEQFF. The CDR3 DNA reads TGTGCCAGCAGCTTAGCTCAATCGGCGGGAGCGGTTTACAATGAGCAGTTCTTC.